This T cell receptor (beta chain) was obtained from a study of cytomegalovirus exposure and HLA in healthy donors. Findings and caveats of the study: Generally TCR sequences proved uncommon, though certain public TCRs appeared in numerous donors.

PCR primers comprised 60 Vbeta and 13 Jbeta primers. Data came from immunoSEQ multiplex PCR; TCRdb stores just in-frame clones and leaves some out. Of more than 85,000 clones listed, roughly three quarters are singletons. Each donor was healthy, and each was a bone marrow donor. Concerning this clone: The target antigen is unknown.

This CDR3 spans 15 amino acids. Trimming cost V 5 bases and J 5 bases, with 15 bases left between them. CDR1 is SNHLY and CDR2 is FYNNEI in the germline V gene. Sample: PBMCs. The chain has TRBV2 and TRBJ2-2; the D gene is possibly TRBD2 (5 bases). The clonotype originates from a female donor in good health and CMV-seronegative. DNA of the CDR3: TGTGCCAGCAGTTCGGACGGGGTCAGGACCGGGGAGCTGTTTTTT. Its translation is CASSSDGVRTGELFF.